This is a list of T cell receptor beta chains from one sample in a study of shared clonotypes between healthy human individuals. Assay used: immunoSEQ multiplex PCR; TCRdb lists only in-frame clones, some missing. The sample has some 360,000 clones; around four fifths are singletons. Sequenced sample: memory CD4+ T cells sorted from blood. These receptors were collected from a man aged 25-40 years in good health. Each CDR3 is given with its conserved first and last residue. A D gene is named only where the DNA matches it firmly. For some rows the clone size is stated as once, few or many, or as a class when expanded; others skip it.

CDR3nt | CDR3aa | v_gene | d_gene | len | abundance | j_gene
TGTGCCAGCAGTGAAATTTCGGGGGGTCAGGATGGCTACACCTTC | CASSEISGGQDGYTF | TRBV2 | NA | 15 | NA | TRBJ1-2
TGTGCCAGCAGAGCCGGGACAGGGGGTGGCTACACCTTC | CASRAGTGGGYTF | TRBV6-1 | TRBD1 | 13 | NA | TRBJ1-2
TGTGCCTCAGGAACAGGGGTGGACACCGGGGAGCTGTTTTTT | CASGTGVDTGELFF | TRBV19 | TRBD1 | 14 | NA | TRBJ2-2
TGTGCCAGCAGCGTAGGACTAGGGGTCGAGCAGTACTTC | CASSVGLGVEQYF | TRBV9 | NA | 13 | few | TRBJ2-7
TGCGCCAGCAGCTTGGCGTGGGACGGAGGAGACGAGCAGTACTTC | CASSLAWDGGDEQYF | TRBV5-1 | NA | 15 | many | TRBJ2-7
TGCGCCAGCAGCCAAGTGTTCGGCGGGGCTAGCACAGATACGCAGTATTTT | CASSQVFGGASTDTQYF | TRBV4-1 | NA | 17 | NA | TRBJ2-3
TGTGCCAGCAGCGTAGCAGGTACCAGCGGGGAGCTGTTTTTT | CASSVAGTSGELFF | TRBV9 | NA | 14 | NA | TRBJ2-2
TGTGCCAGCAGTTCTGGCGGGTGGACTGAAGCTTTCTTT | CASSSGGWTEAFF | TRBV28 | NA | 13 | NA | TRBJ1-1
TGCGCCAGCAGCCCCGAGTCCCCAGGGGGCTACACCTTC | CASSPESPGGYTF | TRBV5-1 | NA | 13 | NA | TRBJ1-2
TGTGCCAGCAGCCGAACAGGGGTGTCCTACGAGCAGTACTTC | CASSRTGVSYEQYF | TRBV11-3 | TRBD1 | 14 | NA | TRBJ2-7
TGTGCCAGCAGCAAGGACAGGGGGCTGTTGGGTAATGAGCAGTTCTTC | CASSKDRGLLGNEQFF | TRBV5-6 | TRBD1 | 16 | once | TRBJ2-1
TGTGCCTGCCAAGGAGCCAGCACAGATACGCAGTATTTT | CACQGASTDTQYF | TRBV30 | NA | 13 | NA | TRBJ2-3
TGCGCCAGCAGCTCCGATTTAGCGGGAGGCTCAGATACGCAGTATTTT | CASSSDLAGGSDTQYF | TRBV5-1 | TRBD2 | 16 | NA | TRBJ2-3
TGCGCCAGCAGCCAAGATAAGGGACGCCGAGGGGATGGCTACACCTTC | CASSQDKGRRGDGYTF | TRBV4-1 | NA | 16 | NA | TRBJ1-2
TGTGCCAGCAGCCCCCGGACTAGCGTGAACACCGGGGAGCTGTTTTTT | CASSPRTSVNTGELFF | TRBV9 | TRBD2 | 16 | NA | TRBJ2-2
TGTGCCAGCAGCTTAAGGGACCTTTTAACCTACGAGCAGTACTTC | CASSLRDLLTYEQYF | TRBV7-9 | NA | 15 | NA | TRBJ2-7
TGTGCCACCAGTAGGAAAACAGGGGGGACAGATACGCAGTATTTT | CATSRKTGGTDTQYF | TRBV15 | TRBD1 | 15 | NA | TRBJ2-3
TGTGCCAGCAGCTTCGTGGGGGCTGGGGCCAACGTCCTGACTTTC | CASSFVGAGANVLTF | TRBV7-8 | NA | 15 | NA | TRBJ2-6
TGTGCCAGCAGTGAATCGCGGGGGAATCAGCCCCAGCATTTT | CASSESRGNQPQHF | TRBV6-1 | NA | 14 | few | TRBJ1-5
TGTGCCAGCAGCTCGCAGGACAGGTTAACAACCGGGGAGCTGTTTTTT | CASSSQDRLTTGELFF | TRBV7-3 | TRBD1 | 16 | NA | TRBJ2-2
TGTGCCAGCAGCCCCCGCGGCACAGATACGCAGTATTTT | CASSPRGTDTQYF | TRBV7-2 | NA | 13 | few | TRBJ2-3
TGTGCCTGGAGCCCGGGACAGACAAACACTGAAGCTTTCTTT | CAWSPGQTNTEAFF | TRBV30 | TRBD1 | 14 | NA | TRBJ1-1
TGTGCCAGCAGTCCCGGTAGGATATACAATGAGCAGTTCTTC | CASSPGRIYNEQFF | TRBV2 | NA | 14 | few | TRBJ2-1
TGTGCCATCAGTGAGTCAGCAGATACGCAGTATTTT | CAISESADTQYF | TRBV10-3 | NA | 12 | NA | TRBJ2-3
TGTGCCAACGGGGGGGATGCAGAGACCCAGTACTTC | CANGGDAETQYF | TRBV10-3 | TRBD2 | 12 | NA | TRBJ2-5
TGTGCCAGCGGGGGTGAGACGGTCGAGACCCAGTACTTC | CASGGETVETQYF | TRBV2 | NA | 13 | NA | TRBJ2-5
TGTGCCAGCAGCTCCGGGGATTTAGCGGGAAACAATGAGCAGTTCTTC | CASSSGDLAGNNEQFF | TRBV6-4 | TRBD2 | 16 | NA | TRBJ2-1
TGTGCCAGCAGTGAAGAAGGGAGGGCTTCTAGCGAGCAGTACTTC | CASSEEGRASSEQYF | TRBV2 | TRBD2 | 15 | NA | TRBJ2-7
TGCGCCAGCAGCTTGTTGTTGGACCAATACAATGAGCAGTTCTTC | CASSLLLDQYNEQFF | TRBV5-1 | NA | 15 | NA | TRBJ2-1
TGTGCCACCAGCAGAGACAGATATGAAGCTTTCTTT | CATSRDRYEAFF | TRBV15 | NA | 12 | NA | TRBJ1-1
TGTGCCAGCTCACAGCAGGGACAGGGGGTTCCTGGTGGCTACACCTTC | CASSQQGQGVPGGYTF | TRBV18 | TRBD1 | 16 | NA | TRBJ1-2
TGTGCCAGTAGTGAAGTACAGGGTGCCGCCCGCAATGAAAAACTGTTTTTT | CASSEVQGAARNEKLFF | TRBV19 | NA | 17 | NA | TRBJ1-4
TGTGCCAGTAGTCCAGTGGCGACAGCGGGTGAAAAACTGTTTTTT | CASSPVATAGEKLFF | TRBV19 | NA | 15 | NA | TRBJ1-4
TGTGCTAGTGGTTTGGGGATTAGCGGGAGTATGGGAGAGACCCAGTACTTC | CASGLGISGSMGETQYF | TRBV12-5 | TRBD2 | 17 | few | TRBJ2-5
TGTGCCAGCAGCTTCCTAGCCTGGGGTCCCCGCGCGGAGCAGTTCTTC | CASSFLAWGPRAEQFF | TRBV11-2 | NA | 16 | once | TRBJ2-1
TGTGCCACCAGCAGACCGGGACAGGGGGCACGGGCGCAGTATTTT | CATSRPGQGARAQYF | TRBV15 | TRBD1 | 15 | NA | TRBJ2-3
TGTGCCAGCAGCTTAATGCTGGGCACCGGGGAGCTGTTTTTT | CASSLMLGTGELFF | TRBV7-9 | NA | 14 | NA | TRBJ2-2
TGTGCCAGCAGACCTCCGGGACAGTACCAAGAGACCCAGTACTTC | CASRPPGQYQETQYF | TRBV28 | TRBD1 | 15 | NA | TRBJ2-5
TGTGCCAGCTCTCAGACAGGGGGAAGCAATCAGCCCCAGCATTTT | CASSQTGGSNQPQHF | TRBV18 | TRBD1 | 15 | NA | TRBJ1-5
TGTGCCAGCAGTTCGGGACAGCCCTACGAGCAGTACTTC | CASSSGQPYEQYF | TRBV28 | TRBD1 | 13 | NA | TRBJ2-7
TGTGCCAGCAGCTTAGTGGGTCATGGGGATTACGAGCAGTACTTC | CASSLVGHGDYEQYF | TRBV7-2 | NA | 15 | NA | TRBJ2-7
TGTGCCAGCAGAAACACCTTACAGGGGGGCGAGCAGTACTTC | CASRNTLQGGEQYF | TRBV2 | TRBD1 | 14 | NA | TRBJ2-7
TGTGCCAGTAGTAAGGGGACCACCCCGTTCTTC | CASSKGTTPFF | TRBV19 | NA | 11 | NA | TRBJ2-1
TGTGCCAGTAGTTTCATACAGGGCGCTGAGCAGTTCTTC | CASSFIQGAEQFF | TRBV19 | NA | 13 | once | TRBJ2-1
TGCAGCGTTCCGGCGGGAGGAGAGACCCAGTACTTC | CSVPAGGETQYF | TRBV29-1 | TRBD2 | 12 | NA | TRBJ2-5
TGTGCCAGCAGCTTGTTCGGGAGGTCAGAGACCCAGTACTTC | CASSLFGRSETQYF | TRBV11-2 | TRBD2 | 14 | NA | TRBJ2-5
TGTGCCAGCAGGCTACAGGGGACCGGGGAGCTGTTTTTT | CASRLQGTGELFF | TRBV6-5 | TRBD1 | 13 | NA | TRBJ2-2
TGTGCCAGCCTGGGGGACCCTAGGGCCTATGGCTACACCTTC | CASLGDPRAYGYTF | TRBV2 | NA | 14 | NA | TRBJ1-2
TGTGCCAGCAGCAACGAAGCCAAAAACATTCAGTACTTC | CASSNEAKNIQYF | TRBV7-6 | NA | 13 | NA | TRBJ2-4
TGTGCCAGCAGCTTGCCACTAGCGGGAGCCGAGCAGTACTTC | CASSLPLAGAEQYF | TRBV5-4 | TRBD2 | 14 | NA | TRBJ2-7